The next 2 T cell receptor beta chains were all read from a single sample in a study of identical twins. MiXCR was run by TCRdb on the 5' RACE reads, yielding one entry per CDR3 protein. Of under 300,000 distinct CDR3 sequences listed, around 15% are singletons. The sequenced sample consisted of memory (CD45RO+) T cells sorted from blood. These receptors all stem from a woman younger than 30 in good health.

This clonotype was counted only a few times. This chain uses TRBV3-1 with TRBJ2-7; TRBD2 is a possible D gene (6 bases). The CDR3 covers 14 residues. The ends were cut back, 1 base at V and 5 bases at J, with 12 bases in the middle. Germline V lookup: CDR1 LGHDT, CDR2 YNNKEL (reference sequence). CDR3 nucleotides: TGTGCCAGCAGCCAAGGCCGGGGGATCAACGAGCAGTACTTC. Encoded protein: CASSQGRGINEQYF.

The chain employs TRBV12-3 or TRBV12-4 and TRBJ2-1; 14 bases map to TRBD2. The CDR3 spans 14 residues. V gave up 6 bases and J gave up 10 bases; unmatched junction bases: 5. CDR3 sequence reads: CASSGTSGGQEQFF. The DNA of the CDR3 is TGTGCCAGCAGCGGGACTAGCGGGGGACAGGAGCAGTTCTTC.